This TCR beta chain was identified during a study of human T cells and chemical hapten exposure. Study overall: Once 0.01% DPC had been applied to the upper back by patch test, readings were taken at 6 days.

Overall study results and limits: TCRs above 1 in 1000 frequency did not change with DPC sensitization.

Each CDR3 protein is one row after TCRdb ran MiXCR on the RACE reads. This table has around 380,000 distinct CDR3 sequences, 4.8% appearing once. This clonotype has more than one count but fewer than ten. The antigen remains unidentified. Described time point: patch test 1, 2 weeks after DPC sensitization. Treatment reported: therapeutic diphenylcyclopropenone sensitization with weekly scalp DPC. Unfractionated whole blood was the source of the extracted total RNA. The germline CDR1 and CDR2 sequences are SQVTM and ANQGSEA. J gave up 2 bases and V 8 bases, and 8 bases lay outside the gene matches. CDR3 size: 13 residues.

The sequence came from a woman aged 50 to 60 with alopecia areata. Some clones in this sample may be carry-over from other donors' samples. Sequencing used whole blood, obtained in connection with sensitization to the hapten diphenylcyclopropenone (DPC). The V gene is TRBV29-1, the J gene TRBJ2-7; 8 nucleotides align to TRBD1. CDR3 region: CSFLQGVAYEQYF. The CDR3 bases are TGCAGCTTCCTACAGGGGGTCGCCTACGAGCAGTACTTC.